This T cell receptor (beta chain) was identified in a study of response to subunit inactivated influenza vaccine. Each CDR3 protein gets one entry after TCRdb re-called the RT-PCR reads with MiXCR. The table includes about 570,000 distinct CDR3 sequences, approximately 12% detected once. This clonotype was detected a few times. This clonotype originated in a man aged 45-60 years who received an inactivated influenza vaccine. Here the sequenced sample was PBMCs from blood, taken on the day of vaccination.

The CDR3 sequence: CASSAQAANYGYTF. The CDR3, as DNA: TGTGCCAGCAGCGCGCAGGCAGCTAACTATGGCTACACCTTC. The gene calls are TRBV7-9 and TRBJ1-2; no reliable D call. Looked up from germline, CDR1 is SEHNR and CDR2 is FQNEAQ (reference sequence). V lost 5 bases, J lost 0 bases, and 10 bases lay in between. The CDR3 spans 14 residues.